This T cell receptor beta chain was sequenced for a study of shared clonotypes between healthy human individuals. Turning to the study itself: Per donor, three plates held CD4 naive cells, three held CD4 memory, two held CD8 naive and one held CD8 memory. Study findings and constraints: Memory subsets generally showed smaller estimated richness than naive subsets did.

With respect to this clone: What it recognizes is unknown.

TCRdb's table, derived via immunoSEQ multiplex PCR, lists solely in-frame clones and lacks some. The sample lists about 610,000 clones, more than 95% occurring once. With V trimmed by 5 bases and J by 6 bases, 13 bases remained unmatched. The CDR3 totals 16 residues. Germline values: CDR1 SEHNR, CDR2 FQNEAQ (reference sequence). Material for sequencing was naive CD4+ T cells sorted from blood. This sample's subset: CD45RA+ positively selected. The source of this sequence is a woman in her 30s in good health. This chain joins TRBV7-9 and TRBJ2-7, with 10 nucleotides matching TRBD2. The CDR3 sequence: CASSPRRTSGPGEQYF. CDR3 DNA: TGTGCCAGCAGCCCCCGTCGGACTAGCGGACCGGGCGAGCAGTACTTC.